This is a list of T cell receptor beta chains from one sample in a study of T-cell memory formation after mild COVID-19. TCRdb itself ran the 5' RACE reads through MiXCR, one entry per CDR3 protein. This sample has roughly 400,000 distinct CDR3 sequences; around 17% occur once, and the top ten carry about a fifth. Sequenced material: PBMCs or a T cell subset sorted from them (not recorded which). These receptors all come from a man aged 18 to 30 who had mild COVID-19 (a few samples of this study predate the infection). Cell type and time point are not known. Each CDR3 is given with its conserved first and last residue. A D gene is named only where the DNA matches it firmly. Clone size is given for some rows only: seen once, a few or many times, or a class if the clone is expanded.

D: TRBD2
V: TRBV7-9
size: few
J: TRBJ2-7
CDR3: CASSSSRGLAGATYEQYF
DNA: TGTGCCAGCAGCTCCTCAAGGGGGCTAGCGGGGGCTACCTACGAGCAGTACTTC

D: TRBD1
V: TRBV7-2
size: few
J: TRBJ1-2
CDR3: CASSGWTGPNYGYTF
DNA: TGTGCCAGCAGCGGATGGACAGGGCCTAACTATGGCTACACCTTC

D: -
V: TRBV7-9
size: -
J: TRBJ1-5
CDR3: CASSLYGQGNQPQHF
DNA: TGTGCCAGCAGCTTATATGGGCAGGGGAATCAGCCCCAGCATTTT

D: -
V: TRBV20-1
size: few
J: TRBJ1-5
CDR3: CSARAGGSDSNQPQHF
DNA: TGCAGTGCTAGAGCCGGGGGTTCAGATAGCAATCAGCCCCAGCATTTT

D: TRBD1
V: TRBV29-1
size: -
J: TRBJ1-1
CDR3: CSFRGVTEAFF
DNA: TGCAGCTTCAGGGGGGTGACTGAAGCTTTCTTT

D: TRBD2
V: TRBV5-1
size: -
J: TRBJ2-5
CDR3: CASSEGTSVQETQYF
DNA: TGCGCCAGCAGCGAAGGGACTAGCGTTCAAGAGACCCAGTACTTC

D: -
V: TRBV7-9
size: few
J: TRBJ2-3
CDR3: CASSSYEEGSDTQYF
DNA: TGTGCCAGCAGCTCCTACGAGGAGGGGTCAGATACGCAGTATTTT

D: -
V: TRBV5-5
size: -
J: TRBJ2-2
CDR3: CASSPWGKNTGELFF
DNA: TGTGCCAGCAGCCCCTGGGGGAAGAACACCGGGGAGCTGTTTTTT

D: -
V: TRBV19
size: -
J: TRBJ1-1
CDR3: CASLSLGELATEAFF
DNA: TGTGCCAGTTTGTCCTTGGGGGAACTTGCCACTGAAGCTTTCTTT

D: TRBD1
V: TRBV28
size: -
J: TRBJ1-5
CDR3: CATRTGIHQPQHF
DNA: TGTGCCACCCGGACAGGTATCCATCAGCCCCAGCATTTT

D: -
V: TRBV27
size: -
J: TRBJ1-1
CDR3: CASRLRSELTEAFF
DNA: TGTGCCAGCAGACTACGGAGCGAGTTGACTGAAGCTTTCTTT

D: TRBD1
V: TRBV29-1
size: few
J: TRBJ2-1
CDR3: CSYGTGGNEQFF
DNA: TGCAGCTACGGGACAGGGGGAAATGAGCAGTTCTTC

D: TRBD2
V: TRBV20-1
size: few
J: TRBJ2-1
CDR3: CSARGLAGGLDNEQFF
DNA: TGCAGTGCTAGGGGCCTAGCGGGGGGGCTTGACAATGAGCAGTTCTTC

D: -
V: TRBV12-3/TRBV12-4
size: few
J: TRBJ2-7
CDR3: CASSVTPRYYEQYF
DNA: TGTGCCAGCAGTGTTACCCCTAGATACTACGAGCAGTACTTC

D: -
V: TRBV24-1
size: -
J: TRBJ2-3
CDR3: CSTSDSRTRDTQYF
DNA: TGTTCCACCAGTGATTCCCGGACCCGGGATACGCAGTATTTT

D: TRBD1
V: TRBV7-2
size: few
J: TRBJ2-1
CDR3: CASSLSGTGGKQFF
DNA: TGTGCCAGCAGCTTGTCTGGGACAGGGGGCAAGCAGTTCTTC

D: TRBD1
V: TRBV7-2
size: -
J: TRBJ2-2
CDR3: CASSLERTGLLNTGELFF
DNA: TGTGCCAGCAGCTTAGAGAGGACAGGGCTACTGAACACCGGGGAGCTGTTTTTT

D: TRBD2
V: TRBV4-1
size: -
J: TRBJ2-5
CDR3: CASSHTAGTSRETQYF
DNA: TGCGCCAGCAGCCACACCGCCGGGACTAGCAGGGAGACCCAGTACTTC

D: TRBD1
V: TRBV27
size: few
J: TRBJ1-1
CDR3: CATQSHRGRNTEAFF
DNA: TGTGCCACCCAATCTCACAGGGGGCGGAACACTGAAGCTTTCTTT

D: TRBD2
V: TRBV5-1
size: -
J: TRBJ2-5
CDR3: CASGGLAGTETQYF
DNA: TGCGCCAGCGGCGGACTAGCGGGTACCGAGACCCAGTACTTC

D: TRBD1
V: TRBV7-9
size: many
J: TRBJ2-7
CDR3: CASSQRGQGKFHEQYF
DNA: TGTGCCAGCAGCCAGCGCGGACAGGGCAAGTTCCACGAGCAGTACTTC

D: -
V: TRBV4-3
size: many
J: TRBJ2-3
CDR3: CASSQGDGTDTQYF
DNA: TGCGCCAGCAGCCAGGGGGACGGCACAGATACGCAGTATTTT

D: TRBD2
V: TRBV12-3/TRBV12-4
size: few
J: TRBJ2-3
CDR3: CASSTSPGGYTDTQYF
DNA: TGTGCCAGCAGTACCTCGCCGGGGGGGTACACAGATACGCAGTATTTT

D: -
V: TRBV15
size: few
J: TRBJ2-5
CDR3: CATSRDSTVQETQYF
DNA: TGTGCCACCAGCAGAGATAGTACTGTCCAAGAGACCCAGTACTTC

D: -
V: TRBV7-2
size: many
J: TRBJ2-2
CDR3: CASRSFGTDLNTGELFF
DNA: TGTGCCAGCAGGTCGTTTGGGACGGATCTGAACACCGGGGAGCTGTTTTTT

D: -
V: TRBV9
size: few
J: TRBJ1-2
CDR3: CASSVAWNYGYTF
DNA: TGTGCCAGCAGCGTAGCTTGGAACTATGGCTACACCTTC

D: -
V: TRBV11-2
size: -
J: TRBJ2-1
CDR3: CASSVQTASNEQFF
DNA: TGTGCCAGCAGCGTTCAGACTGCCAGCAATGAGCAGTTCTTC

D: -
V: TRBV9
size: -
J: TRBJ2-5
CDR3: CASTDRSGTQYF
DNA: TGTGCCAGCACCGACCGGTCCGGGACCCAGTACTTC

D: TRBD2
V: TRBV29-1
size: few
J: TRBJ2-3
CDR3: CSVEGGLAGTDTQYF
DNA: TGCAGCGTTGAAGGTGGGCTAGCGGGCACAGATACGCAGTATTTT

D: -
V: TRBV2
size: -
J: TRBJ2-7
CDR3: CASKEGPTYEQYF
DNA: TGTGCCAGCAAGGAGGGACCCACCTACGAGCAGTACTTC

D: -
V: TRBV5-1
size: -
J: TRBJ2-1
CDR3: CASGETSSHEQFF
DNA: TGCGCCAGCGGTGAAACTAGCAGCCATGAGCAGTTCTTC

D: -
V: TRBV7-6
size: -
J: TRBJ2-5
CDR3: CASSLKGTPTVPPGETQYF
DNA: TGTGCCAGCAGCTTAAAGGGAACGCCGACGGTACCCCCCGGGGAGACCCAGTACTTC

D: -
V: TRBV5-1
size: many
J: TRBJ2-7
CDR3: CASSLDSDSYEQYF
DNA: TGCGCCAGCAGCTTGGACAGCGATTCCTACGAGCAGTACTTC

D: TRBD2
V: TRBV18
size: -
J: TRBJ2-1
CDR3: CASYRGASGAGEQFF
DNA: TGTGCCAGCTATCGAGGGGCTAGCGGGGCTGGCGAGCAGTTCTTC

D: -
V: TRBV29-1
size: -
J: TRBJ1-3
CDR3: CSVGLSGNTIYF
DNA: TGCAGCGTTGGGCTCTCTGGAAACACCATATATTTT

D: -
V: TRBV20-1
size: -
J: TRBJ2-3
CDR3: CSARGRQGWSTDTQYF
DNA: TGCAGTGCTAGGGGGCGCCAGGGGTGGAGCACAGATACGCAGTATTTT

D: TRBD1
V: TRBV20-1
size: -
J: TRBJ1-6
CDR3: CSARDRDSWTTNSPLHF
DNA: TGCAGTGCTAGAGATCGGGACAGTTGGACTACTAATTCACCCCTCCACTTT

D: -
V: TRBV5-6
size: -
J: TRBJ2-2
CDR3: CASSFRVLDTGELFF
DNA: TGTGCCAGCAGCTTCAGGGTACTTGACACCGGGGAGCTGTTTTTT

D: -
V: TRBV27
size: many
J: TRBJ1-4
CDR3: CASSLGEATNEKLFF
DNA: TGTGCCAGCAGCCTGGGGGAGGCAACTAATGAAAAACTGTTTTTT

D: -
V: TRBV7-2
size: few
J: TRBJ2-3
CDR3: CASSVGSPTLGTQYF
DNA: TGTGCCAGCAGCGTCGGGTCCCCAACCTTAGGTACGCAGTATTTT

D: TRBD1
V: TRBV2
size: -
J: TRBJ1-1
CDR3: CASRVDRGRHTEAFF
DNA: TGTGCCAGCAGAGTCGACAGGGGGCGGCACACTGAAGCTTTCTTT